The rows below give T cell receptor beta chains drawn from one sample of a study of T cells in Graves' hyperthyroidism and ophthalmopathy. TCRdb re-called the multiplex PCR reads through MiXCR, storing one row per CDR3 protein. The sample lists about 290,000 distinct CDR3 sequences, over 15% seen once, with approximately 57% in the top ten. The sample comprised blood. These receptors were taken from a woman in her sixties with Graves' ophthalmopathy. Both conserved end residues are part of each CDR3. A D gene is named only where the DNA matches it firmly. Some rows mark clone size as missing; the rest say once, few, many or name a class of expanded clone.

clone_size j_call d_call v_call cdr3_nt cdr3_aa
few TRBJ2-5 - TRBV4-1 TGCGCCAGCAGCCAAGAATCCTCGGACAGAATCCAAGAGACCCAGTACTTC CASSQESSDRIQETQYF
few TRBJ1-2 TRBD1 TRBV19 TGTGCCAGTAGTCTCATACCGGGACAGAATAACTATGGCTACACCTTC CASSLIPGQNNYGYTF
many TRBJ2-5 TRBD1 TRBV5-1 TGCGCCAGCAGGACCGGGACAGGACCCCCTTACTTC CASRTGTGPPYF
many TRBJ1-2 - TRBV6-5 TGTGCCAGCAGTTACTCGGGGGAACTTTATGGCTACACCTTC CASSYSGELYGYTF
few TRBJ2-1 - TRBV5-1 TGCGCCAGCAGCCTCGGGGGCCTTAGCTCCTACAATGAGCAGTTCTTC CASSLGGLSSYNEQFF
few TRBJ2-3 - TRBV3-1 TGTGCCAGCAGCCATCAAGCGGGTACGAGCACAGATACGCAGTATTTT CASSHQAGTSTDTQYF
- TRBJ2-1 TRBD2 TRBV28 TGTGCCAGCAGTTTTCGACTAGCGGGAGTGGGGAATGAGCAGTTCTTC CASSFRLAGVGNEQFF
few TRBJ1-2 TRBD1 TRBV5-4 TGTGCCAGCAGCCAGGGACAGCGGAACTATGGCTACACCTTC CASSQGQRNYGYTF
many TRBJ1-5 - TRBV11-2 TGTGCCAGCAGCTTAGGGGTACATCAGCCCCAGCATTTT CASSLGVHQPQHF
few TRBJ2-2 - TRBV2 TGTGCCAGCAGTGAGAGCCAACCCGGGGAGCTGTTTTTT CASSESQPGELFF
few TRBJ2-1 TRBD2 TRBV12-3/TRBV12-4 TGTGCCAGCAGAGTCGGGACTAACTACAATGAGCAGTTCTTC CASRVGTNYNEQFF
once TRBJ2-5 TRBD2 TRBV5-1 TGCGCCAGCAGCTTCGGGGGGGACCAAGAGACCCAGTACTTC CASSFGGDQETQYF
many TRBJ2-3 TRBD2 TRBV5-1 TGCGCCAGCAGCACGGGACTAGCGGCCAGCACAGATACGCAGTATTTT CASSTGLAASTDTQYF
- TRBJ2-3 TRBD1 TRBV2 TGTGCCAGCAGCAACAGGGGGCAGACAGATACGCAGTATTTT CASSNRGQTDTQYF
many TRBJ1-1 TRBD1 TRBV12-3/TRBV12-4 TGTGCCAGCAGTTCGGGACAGATGCTACAGAACACTGAAGCTTTCTTT CASSSGQMLQNTEAFF
many TRBJ1-1 - TRBV5-1 TGCGCCAGTACGAGGGGGAACACTGAAGCTTTCTTT CASTRGNTEAFF
- TRBJ1-4 TRBD1 TRBV2 TGTGCCAGCAGTAACACAGGGGTTAATGAAAAACTGTTTTTT CASSNTGVNEKLFF
many TRBJ1-2 - TRBV28 TGTGCCAGCAGTTTTAACAGGGACTATGGCTACACCTTC CASSFNRDYGYTF
few TRBJ2-5 - TRBV3-1 TGTGCCAGCAGCCACGGCCTAAACAGGGTTGGGGAGACCCAGTACTTC CASSHGLNRVGETQYF
few TRBJ1-1 - TRBV6-1 TGTGCCAGCAGTACAGGACTCGATACGAACACTGAAGCTTTCTTT CASSTGLDTNTEAFF
many TRBJ1-1 - TRBV6-1 TGTGCCAGCAGTTTTTCCCAGGGAGGTACTGAAGCTTTCTTT CASSFSQGGTEAFF
many TRBJ2-2 TRBD2 TRBV20-1 TGCAGTGCTAGCGGGAGGGTAAACACCGGGGAGCTGTTTTTT CSASGRVNTGELFF
- TRBJ2-5 - TRBV28 TGTGCCAGCAGCACAAGTTCTCCCCGGGAGACCCAGTACTTC CASSTSSPRETQYF
many TRBJ2-7 - TRBV6-1 TGTGCCAGCAGTCCGAACGGGGTTGGCGAGCAGTACTTC CASSPNGVGEQYF
few TRBJ2-7 - TRBV4-3 TGCGCCAGCAGCCAAGACGGGTTGGGGGAGTCTAGGGAGCAGTACTTC CASSQDGLGESREQYF
many TRBJ2-5 TRBD2 TRBV6-1 TGTGCCAGCAATATCAGAGCGGGAGGAGCTCAAGAGACCCAGTACTTC CASNIRAGGAQETQYF
few TRBJ1-5 TRBD1 TRBV19 TGTGCCAGTAGTATGTCTCTACGGGACAGGGGGATCAATCAGCCCCAGCATTTT CASSMSLRDRGINQPQHF
many TRBJ1-3 - TRBV20-1 TGCAGTGCTAGAGATCCCTCCCAGGGCTCTGGAAACACCATATATTTT CSARDPSQGSGNTIYF
few TRBJ2-3 TRBD2 TRBV5-8 TGTGCCAGCAGCTTGGGTCAGCGGGGGGGCCCAGATACGCAGTATTTT CASSLGQRGGPDTQYF
- TRBJ1-2 TRBD1 TRBV27 TGTGCCAGCAGCTTGCAACAGGGGTATGGCTACACCTTC CASSLQQGYGYTF
- TRBJ1-2 TRBD1 TRBV6-1 TGTGCCAGCAGTCCCAGCAGGGGGCGTTTCTCCTATGGCTACACCTTC CASSPSRGRFSYGYTF
- TRBJ1-4 TRBD1 TRBV20-1 TGCAGTGCTCTTGGACAGGGGGAATCGGCTAATGAAAAACTGTTTTTT CSALGQGESANEKLFF
many TRBJ1-2 TRBD1 TRBV7-9 TGTGCCAGCAGCTTAGTTTTTCTAGGACAGGGAAGCTATGGCTACACCTTC CASSLVFLGQGSYGYTF
many TRBJ2-2 TRBD1 TRBV11-3 TGTGCCAGCAGCCAGGACAGGGCCTCAAACACCGGGGAGCTGTTTTTT CASSQDRASNTGELFF
- TRBJ2-3 TRBD2 TRBV5-1 TGCGCCAGCAGTCGGGGGGGTCTAGCGGCAGACACAGATACGCAGTATTTT CASSRGGLAADTDTQYF
- TRBJ2-2 - TRBV5-1 TGTGCCAGCAGCTCCCTAAGGGGCAGGGGGAACACCGGGGAGCTGTTTTTT CASSSLRGRGNTGELFF
- TRBJ2-5 TRBD2 TRBV6-1 TGTGCCAGCAGGACTAGCGGGACAGAGACCCAGTACTTC CASRTSGTETQYF
- TRBJ2-5 - TRBV28 TGTGCCAGCAGCCTAGGGCGCAGTTACGAGACCCAGTACTTC CASSLGRSYETQYF
once TRBJ1-6 TRBD1 TRBV5-1 TGCGCCAGCAGCTCCGCCAGGGGGTCGTATTCACCCCTCCACTTT CASSSARGSYSPLHF
- TRBJ2-5 - TRBV6-2/TRBV6-3 TGTGCCAGCAAACGGCGGGCCAAATTAGAGACCCAGTACTTC CASKRRAKLETQYF
few TRBJ1-2 - TRBV11-2 TGTGCCAGCAGCTCGCCCGGGGATCTCTATGGCTACACCTTC CASSSPGDLYGYTF
once TRBJ2-7 TRBD1 TRBV27 TGTGCCAGCAGTTTTTGGGGACAGGGCACCTACGAGCAGTACTTC CASSFWGQGTYEQYF
few TRBJ1-2 - TRBV6-2/TRBV6-3 TGTGCCAGCAGCCCCTGGAGGGGGTCCTATGGCTACACCTTC CASSPWRGSYGYTF
- TRBJ2-4 - TRBV11-2 TGTGCCAGCAGCGCCGGGGACCGAATAGCCAAAAACATTCAGTACTTC CASSAGDRIAKNIQYF
- TRBJ2-3 TRBD1 TRBV11-1 TGTGCCAGCAGCCACCCGGGACAGGGAACAGATACGCAGTATTTT CASSHPGQGTDTQYF